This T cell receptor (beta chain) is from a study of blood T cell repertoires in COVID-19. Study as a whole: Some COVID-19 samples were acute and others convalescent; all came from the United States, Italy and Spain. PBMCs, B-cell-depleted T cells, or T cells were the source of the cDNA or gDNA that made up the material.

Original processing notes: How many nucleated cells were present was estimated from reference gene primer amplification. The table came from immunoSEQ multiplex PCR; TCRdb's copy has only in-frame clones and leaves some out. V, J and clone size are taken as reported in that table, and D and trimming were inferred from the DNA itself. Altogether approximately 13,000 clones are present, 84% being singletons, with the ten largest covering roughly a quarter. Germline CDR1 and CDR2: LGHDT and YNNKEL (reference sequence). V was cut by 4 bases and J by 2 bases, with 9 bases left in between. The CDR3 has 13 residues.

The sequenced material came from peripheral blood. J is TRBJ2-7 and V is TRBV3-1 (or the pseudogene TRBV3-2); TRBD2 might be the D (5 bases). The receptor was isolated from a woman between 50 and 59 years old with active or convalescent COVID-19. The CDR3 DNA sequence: TGTGCCAGCAGCCGCGTCGGGACCTACGAGCAGTACTTC. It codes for CASSRVGTYEQYF.